Presented here are 26 T cell receptor beta chains from one specimen sequenced in a study of blood T cell repertoires in COVID-19. Method: immunoSEQ multiplex PCR; TCRdb's copy keeps in-frame clones and lacks some. The table includes 130,000 or so clones, 86% detected once. Input material: peripheral blood. The receptor source for this set is a man between 35 and 55 years old with acute or convalescent COVID-19.

The chain recombines TRBV20-1 with TRBJ2-3; TRBD1 matches at 12 bases. The trim removed 3 bases at V and 4 bases at J, leaving 11 bases unmatched. The CDR3 totals 17 residues. Germline lookup yields CDR1 DFQATT and CDR2 SNEGSKA (reference sequence). CDR3 coding DNA: TGCAGTGCTAGTCCGGTCGGGACAGGGGGCACCTCAGATACGCAGTATTTT. It is translated as CSASPVGTGGTSDTQYF.

Only one count was recorded for this clone. This rearrangement joins TRBV30 to TRBJ1-2; TRBD1 is a possible D gene (6 bases). CDR3 length equals 14 residues. The germline gives CDR1 GTSNPN, CDR2 SVGIG (reference sequence). With 3 bases removed from V and 10 bases from J, the gap between germline ends came to 21 bases. The chain's CDR3 is CAWRGVWGLQDYTF. The CDR3 DNA reads as TGTGCCTGGAGGGGGGTTTGGGGGCTCCAGGACTACACCTTC. Looking up the rest from reference TRBV30 and TRBJ1-2 gives the full variable domain: SQTIHQWPATLVQPVGSPLSLECTVEGTSNPNLYWYRQAAGRGLQLLFYSVGIGQISSEVPQNLSASRPQDRQFILSSKKLLLSDSGFYLCAWRGVWGLQDYTFGSGTRLTVV.

This clone has only a few counts. V gene TRBV5-1 combines with J gene TRBJ1-1, with no clear D. Per germline, CDR1 SGHRS and CDR2 YFSETQ. The V end was cut by 2 bases, the J end by 1 base, with 6 bases between. The CDR3 is made up of 13 amino acids. The CDR3 DNA is TGCGCCAGCAGCTTTTCCGGGAACACTGAAGCTTTCTTT. Amino acids: CASSFSGNTEAFF.

The V call is TRBV5-6, the J call TRBJ2-2, with D possibly TRBD2 on 6 matching bases. Trimming took 6 bases from V and 0 from J, leaving 15 bases between them. The CDR3 covers 16 residues. Germline-derived CDR1 and CDR2 are SGHDT and YYEEEE. The CDR3 nucleotides read TGTGCCAGCACCCCGGGGGTGGCAGCGAACACCGGGGAGCTGTTTTTT. It specifies CASTPGVAANTGELFF.

V is TRBV10-2 and J is TRBJ2-7; 9 nucleotides line up with TRBD2. Germline V gives CDR1 WSHSY, CDR2 SAAADI. V shed 7 bases, J shed 7 bases, and the junction held 17 bases outside the gene matches. This CDR3 is 16 amino acids long. Here the CDR3 DNA reads TGCGCCAGCATCCGGGGACTAGCAGGCGTATCGGGTGAGCAGTACTTC. Protein sequence: CASIRGLAGVSGEQYF.

The CDR3: CASSLGGTGGTGELFF. The CDR3 nucleotides read TGTGCCAGCAGCTTAGGAGGGACAGGGGGCACCGGGGAGCTGTTTTTT. This sequence joins TRBV7-9 and TRBJ2-2, with 11 bases aligning to TRBD1. This CDR3 contains 16 residues. Per the germline V gene, CDR1 is SEHNR and CDR2 is FQNEAQ (reference sequence). The V and J ends lost 1 base and 4 bases, in that order; junction bases with no gene match: 2.

V gene TRBV25-1 combines with J gene TRBJ2-3; a possible D gene is TRBD1 (7 bases). Germline-derived CDR1 and CDR2 are MGHDK and SYGVNS. Trimming removed 1 base at V and 3 bases at J, with 14 bases between. CDR3 size: 16 residues. The chain's CDR3 is CASSELGRGVTDTQYF. CDR3 bases: TGTGCCAGCAGTGAATTGGGCAGGGGGGTAACAGATACGCAGTATTTT. The full variable domain, in which reference TRBV25-1 and TRBJ2-3 provide the parts outside the CDR3, is EADIYQTPRYLVIGTGKKITLECSQTMGHDKMYWYQQDPGMELHLIHYSYGVNSTEKGDLSSESTVSRIRTEHFPLTLESARPSHTSQYLCASSELGRGVTDTQYFGPGTRLTVL.

The genes are TRBV3-1 (or the pseudogene TRBV3-2) and TRBJ1-2, with 8 positions matching TRBD1. This CDR3 has 14 amino acids. CDR1 and CDR2 (germline): LGHDT, YNNKEL (reference sequence). With 8 bases clipped from V and 4 bases from J, the junction kept 9 bases outside the gene matches. The CDR3 spells CASDWTGSPYGYTF. In DNA form, the CDR3 reads TGTGCCAGCGACTGGACAGGGTCTCCCTATGGCTACACCTTC.

This chain connects TRBV10-3 to TRBJ2-1, with D tentatively TRBD1 (6 bases). This CDR3 is built from 14 residues. Germline CDR1 is ENHRY and CDR2 is SYGVKD. Trimming pared 10 bases from V and 8 bases from J, leaving 21 bases between. CDR3 nucleotides: TGTGCCACCATGTCCCAGGGGATAAGCTATGAGCAGTTCTTC. Protein: CATMSQGISYEQFF.

The rearrangement uses TRBV19 and TRBJ1-2; no clear D. V was pared by 4 bases and J by 5 bases, with 17 bases between. Germline assignment: CDR1 LNHDA and CDR2 SQIVND (reference sequence). The CDR3 covers 15 residues. CDR3 sequence reads: CASSTHWTGVYGYTF. DNA for the CDR3: TGTGCCAGTAGTACCCATTGGACGGGAGTTTATGGCTACACCTTC.

The V call is TRBV6-2 or TRBV6-3, the J call TRBJ1-1; TRBD1 is a possible D gene (6 bases). Germline V gene sequence: CDR1 MNHEY, CDR2 SVGEGT. The CDR3 totals 14 residues. The V end was cut by 1 base, the J end by 5 bases, with 11 bases between. The CDR3 sequence: CASSYYRDTTEAFF. DNA for the CDR3: TGTGCCAGCAGTTACTACCGGGACACTACTGAAGCTTTCTTT.

The chain is built from TRBV7-2 and TRBJ2-5; 11 nucleotides align to TRBD2. Germline lookup yields CDR1 SGHTA and CDR2 FQGNSA. V gave up 4 bases and J gave up 2 bases; unmatched junction bases: 6. There are 16 residues in the CDR3. The CDR3 coding sequence is TGTGCCAGCAGCTCACTAGCGGGGGCACTTCAAGAGACCCAGTACTTC. Residues: CASSSLAGALQETQYF.

This chain links TRBV3-1 (or the pseudogene TRBV3-2) with TRBJ2-1, with 9 bases matching TRBD1. The germline V gene has CDR1 LGHDT and CDR2 YNNKEL (reference sequence). With 6 bases clipped from V and 15 bases from J, the junction kept 21 bases outside the gene matches. CDR3 size: 16 residues. The CDR3 DNA reads as TGTGCCAGCAGTTCTCCGGGACAGGGTGCAGTGTACGGACGGTTCTTC. Amino acids: CASSSPGQGAVYGRFF.

This clone has just a few counts. CDR3 DNA sequence: TGTGCCGGCAGGGGCTACTATGGCTACACCTTC. It codes for CAGRGYYGYTF. The chain has TRBV19 and TRBJ1-2, with a tentative D call TRBD1 (6 bases). V was cut by 11 bases and J by 3 bases, with 10 bases left in between. CDR1 and CDR2 from the germline V gene are LNHDA and SQIVND (reference sequence). This CDR3 is built from 11 residues.

This chain joins TRBV20-1 and TRBJ1-1; D not resolved. CDR3 size: 15 residues. The V and J ends lost 3 bases and 5 bases respectively, with 19 bases between them. The germline V gene encodes CDR1 DFQATT and CDR2 SNEGSKA (reference sequence). The CDR3 loop reads CSASDIQAPPTEAFF. DNA of the CDR3: TGCAGTGCTAGTGATATCCAGGCACCTCCAACTGAAGCTTTCTTT.

This clone came up a few times. The V call is TRBV6-2 or TRBV6-3, the J call TRBJ1-2, with 11 bases lining up with TRBD1. CDR3 length equals 14 residues. The V and J ends lost 2 bases and 8 bases, in that order; junction bases with no gene match: 4. The V gene's germline CDR1 is MNHEY and CDR2 SVGEGT. The CDR3 DNA reads TGTGCCAGCAGTTACACTCGGACAGGGGGCGGCTACACCTTC. It translates to CASSYTRTGGGYTF.

This chain connects TRBV5-1 to TRBJ2-7, with 11 bases that match TRBD1. Germline assignment: CDR1 SGHRS and CDR2 YFSETQ. This CDR3 comprises 16 residues. The ends lost 4 bases at V and 1 base at J; junction bases unmatched: 7. Here the CDR3 reads CASSHSGTGGSYEQYF. The CDR3 region has the DNA TGCGCCAGCAGCCATAGTGGGACAGGGGGATCCTACGAGCAGTACTTC.

This chain joins TRBV7-9 and TRBJ1-1; TRBD1 matches at 7 bases. Germline CDR1 reads SEHNR; CDR2 reads FQNEAQ (reference sequence). The trim removed 4 bases at V and 5 bases at J, leaving 10 bases unmatched. The CDR3 consists of 15 residues. The CDR3 sequence is CASSYRQGGNTEAFF. CDR3 DNA sequence: TGTGCCAGCAGCTATCGACAGGGAGGAAATACTGAAGCTTTCTTT.

This clone was observed a handful of times. This sequence joins TRBV7-8 and TRBJ2-7, with a tentative D call TRBD1 (6 bases). The length of the CDR3 is 14 residues. V was trimmed by 1 base and J by 2 bases, leaving 9 bases between them. The germline CDR1 and CDR2 sequences are SGHVS and FQNEAQ. The CDR3 sequence: CASSLVQGTYEQYF. CDR3 DNA: TGTGCCAGCAGCTTAGTACAGGGAACCTACGAGCAGTACTTC.

The V gene is TRBV10-3, the J gene TRBJ1-1, with a possible D match to TRBD1 (5 bases). V shed 0 bases and J shed 2 bases, with 10 bases lying between them. The CDR3 has 15 residues. Germline CDR1 ENHRY, CDR2 SYGVKD. CDR3 DNA sequence: TGTGCCATCAGTGAGTCGCCCGGGGGTAACACTGAAGCTTTCTTT. Its translation: CAISESPGGNTEAFF.

This sequence joins TRBV12-3 or TRBV12-4 and TRBJ1-2; no definite D call. Trimming took 8 bases from V and 4 from J, leaving 5 bases between them. The CDR3 is 10 amino acids. CDR3 sequence reads: CASGGYGYTF. CDR3 DNA sequence: TGTGCCAGCGGAGGCTATGGCTACACCTTC.

The CDR3 DNA sequence: TGTGCTAGTGGTTTGGTAGCTAGCGGGGGTGAGACCCAGTACTTC. It specifies CASGLVASGGETQYF. The chain links TRBV12-5 to TRBJ2-5; 10 nucleotides align to TRBD2. Germline CDR1 and CDR2: LGHNT and FRNRAP. The CDR3 has 15 amino acids. J gave up 5 bases and V 0 bases, and 3 bases lay outside the gene matches.

The rearrangement links TRBV5-6 to TRBJ2-7, with 8 bases that match TRBD1. V lost 1 base to trimming and J lost 0 bases; unmatched junction nucleotides: 3. This CDR3 is built from 15 residues. Germline V CDR1 and CDR2: SGHDT, YYEEEE. The CDR3 DNA follows: TGTGCCAGCAGCTTGCCGGACAGGGTCTCCTACGAGCAGTACTTC. This gives the protein CASSLPDRVSYEQYF.

The V and J genes are TRBV19 and TRBJ1-6; 7 nucleotides agree with TRBD1. CDR1 and CDR2 from the germline V gene are LNHDA and SQIVND (reference sequence). The CDR3 consists of 13 residues. The ends lost 9 bases at V and 7 bases at J; junction bases unmatched: 6. The chain's CDR3 is CASRDSPNSPLHF. The CDR3 DNA sequence: TGTGCCAGCCGGGACAGTCCAAATTCACCCCTCCACTTT. The full variable domain, with the rest looked up from reference TRBV19 and TRBJ1-6, is DGGITQSPKYLFRKEGQNVTLSCEQNLNHDAMYWYRQDPGQGLRLIYYSQIVNDFQKGDIAEGYSVSREKKESFPLTVTSAQKNPTAFYLCASRDSPNSPLHFGNGTRLTVT.

The chain combines TRBV4-1 with TRBJ2-1, with TRBD1 matching over 9 bases. This CDR3 is 13 amino acids long. CDR1 and CDR2 (germline): MGHRA, YSYEKL. With V trimmed by 4 bases and J by 8 bases, 3 bases remained unmatched. CDR3 DNA: TGCGCCAGCAGCCCCGACAGGGGGTATGAGCAGTTCTTC. Translated: CASSPDRGYEQFF.

This chain joins TRBV12-3 or TRBV12-4 and TRBJ1-2; 8 nucleotides align to TRBD1. The ends lost 5 bases at V and 3 bases at J; junction bases unmatched: 2. The CDR3 extends over 13 amino acids. This chain's CDR3 is CASSLTGDYGYTF. CDR3 nucleotides: TGTGCCAGCAGTCTGACAGGGGACTATGGCTACACCTTC.